This passage covers 22 T cell receptor beta chains from one sample sequenced in a study of cytomegalovirus exposure and HLA in healthy donors. The PCR had 60 Vbeta and 13 Jbeta primers. Profiling relied on immunoSEQ multiplex PCR, and the TCRdb table lists in-frame clones only, not all of them. The top ten hold 6% of the sample, which has fewer than 100,000 clones, nearly 80% seen once. The sequencing sample was made of PBMCs. The receptors were gathered from a female donor in good health and CMV-seronegative.

This chain links TRBV28 with TRBJ1-3; possible D gene TRBD1, 6 bases. V lost 5 bases and J lost 0, with 11 bases in between. Germline V gene sequence: CDR1 MDHEN, CDR2 SYDVKM. The CDR3 contains 15 residues. The CDR3 DNA reads TGTGCCAGCAGTCCGGACAGTTCCTCTGGAAACACCATATATTTT. It codes for CASSPDSSSGNTIYF.

The chain is built from TRBV28 and TRBJ2-3; 12 bases agree with TRBD1. V shed 6 bases, J shed 5 bases, and the junction held 9 bases outside the gene matches. CDR3 length: 16 amino acids. CDR1 and CDR2 from the germline V gene are MDHEN and SYDVKM. CDR3 nucleotides: TGTGCCAGCAGCAAGCTGGGACAGGGGGCAAGAGATACGCAGTATTTT. Translating it yields CASSKLGQGARDTQYF. Based on the CDR3 plus reference TRBV28 and TRBJ2-3, the full variable domain is DVKVTQSSRYLVKRTGEKVFLECVQDMDHENMFWYRQDPGLGLRLIYFSYDVKMKEKGDIPEGYSVSREKKERFSLILESASTNQTSMYLCASSKLGQGARDTQYFGPGTRLTVL.

A few counts support this clone. The rearrangement links TRBV28 to TRBJ1-1; 12 nucleotides line up with TRBD1. V gave up 6 bases and J gave up 11 bases; unmatched junction bases: 10. The V gene's germline CDR1 is MDHEN and CDR2 SYDVKM. The CDR3 extends over 14 amino acids. CDR3 bases: TGTGCCAGCAGCACCGGGACAGGGGGCGTTCGGGCTTTCTTT. Its protein is CASSTGTGGVRAFF.

This sequence joins TRBV30 and TRBJ1-5; TRBD1 matches at 7 bases. The J segment lost 7 bases and the V segment lost 4 bases, leaving 7 bases of the junction unmatched. The CDR3 sequence is 13 residues long. Germline loops: CDR1 GTSNPN, CDR2 SVGIG (reference sequence). The CDR3 reads CAWNTGVEQPQHF. The CDR3, as DNA: TGTGCCTGGAATACAGGGGTGGAGCAGCCCCAGCATTTT.

The chain employs TRBV7-2 and TRBJ2-5; 9 bases map to TRBD2. In germline, CDR1 is SGHTA, CDR2 FQGNSA. This CDR3 is 16 amino acids long. The trim removed 2 bases at V and 1 base at J, leaving 5 bases unmatched. CDR3: CASSLSLAGPQETQYF. The CDR3, as DNA: TGTGCCAGCAGCTTATCCCTAGCGGGGCCCCAAGAGACCCAGTACTTC.

This rearrangement joins TRBV28 to TRBJ1-2, with D unresolved. The CDR3 is 12 residues long. Germline V lookup: CDR1 MDHEN, CDR2 SYDVKM. The ends were cut back, 5 bases at V and 8 bases at J, with 12 bases in the middle. CDR3 sequence reads: CASSNSFRGYTF. The CDR3 DNA is TGTGCCAGCAGTAATAGTTTTCGCGGCTACACCTTC.

This clone was counted only a few times. CDR3 residues: CASSPETLSYGYTF. CDR3 bases: TGTGCCAGCAGTCCTGAGACACTTAGCTATGGCTACACCTTC. The rearrangement links TRBV6-5 to TRBJ1-2; D ambiguous. Deletions cut 5 bases from V and 4 bases from J, with 14 bases between. Germline V CDR1 and CDR2: MNHEY, SVGAGI. The CDR3 is 14 residues long.

This clone was counted only a few times. The chain combines TRBV7-2 with TRBJ1-4; the D is unclear. V lost 5 bases and J lost 4, with 11 bases in between. This CDR3 is 14 amino acids long. CDR1 is SGHTA, CDR2 FQGNSA, per germline. CDR3 coding DNA: TGTGCCAGCAGCCCTAGACGGGATAATGAAAAACTGTTTTTT. The encoded protein is CASSPRRDNEKLFF.

The V and J genes are TRBV29-1 and TRBJ1-2; 10 bases are a match to TRBD1. J was trimmed by 4 bases and V by 8 bases; bases with no gene match: 10. The germline CDR1 and CDR2 sequences are SQVTM and ANQGSEA. The CDR3 sequence is 14 residues long. The CDR3 DNA follows: TGCAGCTCGAGTGCGACAGGGGGCGGCTATGGCTACACCTTC. Translating gives CSSSATGGGYGYTF.

This clone was counted a few times. This chain uses TRBV18 with TRBJ2-7, with 7 bases aligning to TRBD1. The J segment lost 3 bases and the V segment lost 6 bases, leaving 5 bases of the junction unmatched. This CDR3 is built from 13 residues. CDR1 KGHSH and CDR2 LQKENI come from the germline V gene. The CDR3 loop is CASSIGTDYEQYF. DNA of the CDR3: TGTGCCAGCTCCATTGGGACAGACTACGAGCAGTACTTC.

This chain links TRBV30 with TRBJ1-1, with D uncertain. V was cut by 4 bases and J by 4 bases, with 16 bases left in between. The CDR3 totals 14 residues. CDR1 GTSNPN and CDR2 SVGIG come from the germline V gene (reference sequence). The CDR3 DNA follows: TGTGCCTGGAATCTGGGCTTAGAGGGCACTGAAGCTTTCTTT. This codes for CAWNLGLEGTEAFF.

This clone was counted once. The chain recombines TRBV6-6 with TRBJ2-5; TRBD1 matches 10 bases. Germline-derived CDR1 and CDR2 are MNHNY and SVGAGI (reference sequence). This CDR3 is built from 15 residues. After removal of 0 bases from V and 4 bases from J, the junction contained 2 bases not matched to a gene. As DNA, the CDR3 is TGTGCCAGCAGTTACTCCGACAGGGGGCGAGAGACCCAGTACTTC. This gives the protein CASSYSDRGRETQYF.

In this sample, this clone turned up a few times. V usage is TRBV4-3 and J usage is TRBJ1-1, with 8 positions matching TRBD1. V lost 3 bases, J lost 3 bases, and 6 bases stayed unmatched. Germline CDR1 is LGHNA and CDR2 is YSLEER. This CDR3 region has 15 residues. Written as DNA, the CDR3 is TGCGCCAGCAGCCAGGACAGGGTTGGGGACACTGAAGCTTTCTTT. Amino acids: CASSQDRVGDTEAFF.

This clone has more than one count but fewer than ten. CDR3 sequence (DNA): TGTGCCAGCAGCTTCCCGGGACAGGGGACGCAGAAGCAGTACTTC. It codes for CASSFPGQGTQKQYF. The chain carries TRBV11-2 and TRBJ2-7; 10 bases match TRBD1. V dropped 3 bases and J dropped 8; count of bases not matched to a gene: 10. In germline, CDR1 is SGHAT, CDR2 FQNNGV. The CDR3 is 15 residues long.

The table lists this clone with a count of one. The genes are TRBV6-1 and TRBJ1-6, with D maybe TRBD1 (5 bases). This CDR3 has 15 amino acids. The V gene's germline CDR1 is MNHNS and CDR2 SASEGT. V was trimmed by 7 bases and J by 0 bases, leaving 10 bases between them. CDR3 protein: CASKRDLSYNSPLHF. CDR3 DNA sequence: TGTGCCAGCAAGCGGGACCTCTCCTATAATTCACCCCTCCACTTT.

The chain employs TRBV7-2 and TRBJ1-5, with a tentative D call TRBD1 (6 bases). Trimming shortened V by 1 base and J by 4 bases, and 14 bases separated the two germline ends. Germline assignment: CDR1 SGHTA and CDR2 FQGNSA. This CDR3 region has 16 residues. The DNA of the CDR3 is TGTGCCAGCAGCTTAGGATCACAGGGTTTGAATCAGCCCCAGCATTTT. This translates into CASSLGSQGLNQPQHF.

This sequence joins TRBV29-1 and TRBJ1-1; D gene ambiguous. The CDR3 covers 12 residues. Looked up from germline, CDR1 is SQVTM and CDR2 is ANQGSEA. Trimming took off 4 bases at V and 3 bases at J, with 9 bases between the two ends. CDR3 in amino acids: CSVGVPDTEAFF. CDR3 coding DNA: TGCAGCGTTGGTGTCCCGGACACTGAAGCTTTCTTT.

The genes are TRBV19 and TRBJ1-2; 7 positions agree with TRBD1. CDR1 and CDR2 (germline): LNHDA, SQIVND (reference sequence). J gave up 5 bases and V 7 bases, and 7 bases lay outside the gene matches. The CDR3 is 13 amino acids. This CDR3 reads CASTVTGNYGYTF. The CDR3 DNA reads as TGTGCCAGTACCGTGACAGGGAATTATGGCTACACCTTC.

The V call is TRBV19, the J call TRBJ2-2; 7 bases are a match to TRBD1. The V segment lost 5 bases and the J segment 3 bases; nucleotides outside the gene matches: 3. Germline V lookup: CDR1 LNHDA, CDR2 SQIVND (reference sequence). The CDR3 runs 14 residues. As DNA, the CDR3 is TGTGCCAGTAGTTGGGACAGACACACCGGGGAGCTGTTTTTT. Translated, it gives CASSWDRHTGELFF.

The chain recombines TRBV5-1 with TRBJ1-2; 9 bases fit TRBD1. This CDR3 has 14 amino acids. The germline CDR1 and CDR2 sequences are SGHRS and YFSETQ. With V trimmed by 3 bases and J by 9 bases, 9 bases remained unmatched. The CDR3 sequence is CASSWGQGPVSYTF. The CDR3, as DNA: TGCGCCAGCAGCTGGGGACAGGGACCCGTGAGCTACACCTTC.

The chain is built from TRBV7-8 and TRBJ2-2; TRBD2 agrees at 9 bases. The CDR3 loop spans 16 amino acids. From germline, CDR1 is SGHVS and CDR2 FQNEAQ. Trimming at V came to 6 bases and at J to 1 base, leaving 6 bases not matched to a gene. CDR3: CASSWRGGGNTGELFF. CDR3 DNA: TGTGCCAGCAGTTGGCGGGGGGGCGGGAACACCGGGGAGCTGTTTTTT.

This chain links TRBV27 with TRBJ2-7, with 8 positions matching TRBD2. The CDR3 totals 15 residues. From germline, CDR1 is MNHEY and CDR2 SMNVEV (reference sequence). Germline trimming cut 3 bases from V and 4 bases from J; bases unmatched to any gene: 8. CDR3: CASSFGGAGEYEQYF. The CDR3 bases are TGTGCCAGCAGTTTCGGGGGGGCTGGTGAGTACGAGCAGTACTTC.